The sequence of this T cell receptor (beta chain) was determined in a study of blood T cell repertoires in COVID-19 (dated by TCRdb to about 2020). The study in broad terms: The collaborator samples originated in the United States, Italy and Spain and spanned the acute and convalescent phases of COVID-19. The prospective study material was composed of cDNA or gDNA derived from T cells, B-cell-depleted T cells, or PBMCs. The repertoires were released in a freely available public database meant as a resource for research on the immune response to SARS-CoV-2. Sample metadata almost always included a de-identified subject ID, COVID-19 status, age in years and sex. The dataset comprised deeply sampled blood TCRbeta repertoires from subjects exposed to, actively infected with, or recovered from COVID-19. Samples were obtained from the ongoing ImmuneRACE study (first 160 participants) and from about 1,300 subjects provided by 6 global collaborators. HLA class I and class II types, where available, came from metadata supplied by the sample provider rather than from assay-based typing. Overall study results and their limits: How much clinical and demographic metadata was included differed by source and by participant, and the metadata was provided uncurated.

Comment on this clone: The specificity of this receptor is unknown. No clone much larger than this one lies a single base away; base qualities are absent.

From the germline V gene (reference sequence), CDR1 is MNHEY and CDR2 is SMNVEV. The CDR3 has 13 amino acids, counting the end cysteine and phenylalanine. The sequence is cut down to CDR3 DNA, 39 bases in frame from base 1. Trimming costs V 3 bases and J 4 bases, and their ends lie 9 bases apart. TCRbeta CDR3 regions were amplified from genomic DNA by means of the immunoSEQ Assay, a bias-controlled multiplex PCR. Per the source publication's procedure: Nucleated cell counts per sample were estimated from amplification of reference gene primers within the assay. Sequence reads were collapsed and filtered to measure the absolute abundance of every unique TCRbeta CDR3 rearrangement. For each sample, productive Simpson clonality was calculated by taking the square root of Simpson's diversity index across productive rearrangements. TCRdb re-hosts the immuneACCESS table, in-frame sequences only. Its copies lack some clones; in the studies checked, an unresolved V gene accounts for under half of them, and the cause for the rest is not known. The DNA gave D and trimming, while V, J and clone size come from that table. Within this sample are over 35,000 clones, with approximately 90% of them counted one time only. The leading ten clones occupy 15% to 18% of the sample.

The collaborating institutions used their own protocols to collect whole blood in K2EDTA tubes. Collaborator samples were shipped for TCRbeta analysis as frozen whole blood, isolated PBMCs, or DNA extracted from either sample type. The sample comprised peripheral blood. This clonotype was sampled from a woman under 40 in a cohort sampled during active COVID-19. This chain is built from TRBV27 and TRBJ1-1; the D gene is unclear. DNA sequence: TGTGCCAGCAGTTTTGGCGGTTCCACTGAAGCTTTCTTT. It specifies CASSFGGSTEAFF.